The T cell receptor (beta chain) described here comes from a study of T cells in Graves' hyperthyroidism and ophthalmopathy. In the study overall: Upon initial diagnosis and before any treatment, peripheral blood was collected.

Based on clinical symptoms, serum thyroxine and TRAb, thyroid ultrasound and orbital computed tomography, diagnoses were reached. TCR beta CDR3 regions were amplified from RNA. The HTBI primer set served for first-round RT-PCR of the TCR CDR3. TCRdb reprocessed the multiplex PCR reads with MiXCR, giving one entry per CDR3 protein. The sample lists 400,000 to 550,000 distinct CDR3 sequences, roughly a quarter seen once, with approximately 10% in the top ten. With 4 bases removed from V and 2 bases from J, the gap between germline ends came to 24 bases. The CDR3 consists of 18 residues. CDR1 is SGHDT, CDR2 YYEEEE, per germline.

V usage is TRBV5-6 and J usage is TRBJ2-5; D possibly corresponds to TRBD1 (5 bases). This TCR came from a woman in her twenties or thirties with Graves' ophthalmopathy. The sequenced material came from blood. Here the CDR3 reads CASSPIHHNRGWQETQYF. DNA for the CDR3: TGTGCCAGCAGCCCGATACACCACAATAGGGGTTGGCAAGAGACCCAGTACTTC. Variable domain in full (rest from reference TRBV5-6 and TRBJ2-5): DAGVTQSPTHLIKTRGQQVTLRCSPKSGHDTVSWYQQALGQGPQFIFQYYEEEERQRGNFPDRFSGHQFPNYSSELNVNALLLGDSALYLCASSPIHHNRGWQETQYFGPGTRLLVL.